This T cell receptor (beta chain) was documented in a study of multiple sclerosis patients with progressive multifocal leukoencephalopathy. Noted time point: before natalizumab initiation. Prior interferon beta treatment was universal, and the PML patients were all female. Turning to this clone: What it binds is not known.

The table came from immunoSEQ multiplex PCR; TCRdb's copy has only in-frame clones and leaves some out. This table has fewer than 40,000 clones, approximately 90% appearing once. Germline V lookup: CDR1 MDHEN, CDR2 SYDVKM. This CDR3 spans 14 amino acids. The ends were cut back, 6 bases at V and 2 bases at J, with 13 bases in the middle. Study-level findings and limits: In most PML patients, TRB repertoires appeared less diverse by entropy. TRBV and TRBJ usage showed no common pattern when PML developed.

The chain employs TRBV28 and TRBJ1-2; TRBD1 is a possible D gene (5 bases). This clonotype was sampled from a human donor with multiple sclerosis. The sample consisted of PBMCs. The DNA for the CDR3 is TGTGCCAGCAGATACGCTACAGGCAACTATGGCTACACCTTC. The encoded protein is CASRYATGNYGYTF.